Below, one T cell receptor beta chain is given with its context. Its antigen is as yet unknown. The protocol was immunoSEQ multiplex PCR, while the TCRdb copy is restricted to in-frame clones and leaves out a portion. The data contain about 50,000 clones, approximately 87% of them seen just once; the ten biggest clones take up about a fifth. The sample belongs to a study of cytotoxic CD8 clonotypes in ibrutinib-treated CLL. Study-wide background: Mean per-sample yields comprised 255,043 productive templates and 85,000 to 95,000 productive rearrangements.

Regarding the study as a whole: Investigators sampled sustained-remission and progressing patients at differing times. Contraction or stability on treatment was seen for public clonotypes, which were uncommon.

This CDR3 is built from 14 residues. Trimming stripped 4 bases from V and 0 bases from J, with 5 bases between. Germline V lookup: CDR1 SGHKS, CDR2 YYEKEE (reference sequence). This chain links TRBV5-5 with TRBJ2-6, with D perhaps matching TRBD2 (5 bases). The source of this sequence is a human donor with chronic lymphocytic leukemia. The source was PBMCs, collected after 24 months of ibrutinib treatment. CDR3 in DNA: TGTGCCAGCAGCCGGGACTCTGGGGCCAACGTCCTGACTTTC. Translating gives CASSRDSGANVLTF.